This paragraph covers one T cell receptor (beta chain) sequence. Its antigen is unidentified. The CDR3 is made up of 13 amino acids. Trimming took 1 base from V and 5 from J, leaving 10 bases between them. The germline V gene has CDR1 SGHDT and CDR2 YYEEEE. The sample originates from a study of a mutant IDH1 vaccine in newly diagnosed glioma. Study details: Most patients had received both radiotherapy and temozolomide, the prior options being radiotherapy, temozolomide, or both. At week 35 came visit V12, and visit V13 followed at week 47. Study outcomes and limitations: Of all patients, 93.3% showed vaccine-induced immune responses.

The sample's time point: week 47, end of study. Each dose of the vaccine consisted of 300 ug of mutant IDH1 20-mer peptide, with topical imiquimod. Clones were sequenced by immunoSEQ multiplex PCR, and TCRdb holds only the in-frame ones, with some missing. The sample shows almost 25,000 clones, roughly 82% of them seen only once. This receptor was taken from a man between 35 and 55 years old with glioma. Some clones in this sample may be carry-over from other donors' samples. This specimen was PBMCs, taken from a glioma patient whose treatment included an IDH1 peptide vaccine. The chain has TRBV5-6 and TRBJ2-7; D is ambiguous. The CDR3 is CASSLSGLDEQYF. Written as DNA, the CDR3 is TGTGCCAGCAGCTTGTCGGGTTTGGACGAGCAGTACTTC. Using reference TRBV5-6 and TRBJ2-7 for the parts outside the CDR3, the full variable domain is DAGVTQSPTHLIKTRGQQVTLRCSPKSGHDTVSWYQQALGQGPQFIFQYYEEEERQRGNFPDRFSGHQFPNYSSELNVNALLLGDSALYLCASSLSGLDEQYFGPGTRLTVT.